These 15 T cell receptor beta chains were sequenced from one sample in a study of a mutant IDH1 vaccine in newly diagnosed glioma. This sample's time point: week 5, during vaccination. The vaccine gave 300 ug of a 20-mer mutant IDH1 peptide subcutaneously per dose. No cognate antigen is known for these TCRs. The table came from immunoSEQ multiplex PCR; TCRdb's copy has only in-frame clones and leaves some out. The sample has around 38,000 clones; about 80% are singletons. This sample comprised PBMCs, obtained from a glioma patient whose treatment included an IDH1 peptide vaccine. These TCRs come from a man aged 25 to 40 with glioma.

This clone was observed once. The V gene is TRBV6-5, the J gene TRBJ1-6; D is unclear. Trimming pared 2 bases from V and 7 bases from J, leaving 9 bases between. The CDR3 consists of 14 residues. In germline, CDR1 is MNHEY, CDR2 SVGAGI. The CDR3 reads CASSYTARNSPLHF. For the CDR3, the DNA is TGTGCCAGCAGTTACACAGCTAGGAATTCACCCCTCCACTTT.

This sequence joins TRBV19 and TRBJ2-3; D possibly matches TRBD1 or TRBD2 (6 bases each). In germline, CDR1 is LNHDA, CDR2 SQIVND (reference sequence). This CDR3 is 15 amino acids long. V was trimmed by 7 bases and J by 6 bases, leaving 20 bases between them. In DNA, the CDR3 is TGTGCCAGTAAGAGGGGGGAATGGAGTTTGGATACGCAGTATTTT. It encodes CASKRGEWSLDTQYF.

The chain has TRBV5-1 and TRBJ2-3; D is unclear. Per the germline V gene, CDR1 is SGHRS and CDR2 is YFSETQ. V lost 0 bases and J 2 bases, leaving 7 bases between the germline ends. This CDR3 spans 14 amino acids. The CDR3 DNA reads as TGCGCCAGCAGCTTGGACCCGAACACAGATACGCAGTATTTT. As protein: CASSLDPNTDTQYF.

This chain connects TRBV6-4 to TRBJ1-2; D unclear. Looked up from germline, CDR1 is MRHNA and CDR2 is SNTAGT. There are 13 residues in the CDR3. V was clipped by 9 bases and J by 2 bases, with 13 bases between them. CDR3 sequence reads: CARDKPQNYGYTF. The CDR3 DNA is TGTGCCAGAGACAAACCACAGAACTATGGCTACACCTTC.

The chain combines TRBV30 with TRBJ2-7, with D tentatively TRBD2 (6 bases). This CDR3 is built from 15 residues. Germline CDR1 reads GTSNPN; CDR2 reads SVGIG (reference sequence). Trimming removed 2 bases at V and 1 base at J, with 15 bases between. CDR3 in amino acids: CAWSLAGTRSYEQYF. The CDR3 nucleotides read TGTGCCTGGAGTCTGGCGGGAACCCGATCCTACGAGCAGTACTTC.

J is TRBJ2-3 and V is TRBV2; a possible D gene is TRBD2 (5 bases). Deletions cut 11 bases from V and 9 bases from J, with 12 bases between. The germline gives CDR1 SNHLY, CDR2 FYNNEI. This CDR3 has 10 amino acids. CDR3 in DNA: TGTGCCGTGGGAGCGGAGACGCAGTATTTT. Residues: CAVGAETQYF. The complete variable domain, with remaining parts taken from reference TRBV2 and TRBJ2-3, reads EPEVTQTPSHQVTQMGQEVILRCVPISNHLYFYWYRQILGQKVEFLVSFYNNEISEKSEIFDDQFSVERPDGSNFTLKIRSTKLEDSAMYFCAVGAETQYFGPGTRLTVL.

The V call is TRBV7-9, the J call TRBJ2-7; weak D call: TRBD2 (7 bases). The germline V and J ends were trimmed by 5 bases and 5 bases, with 31 bases remaining between them. CDR1 and CDR2 (germline): SEHNR, FQNEAQ (reference sequence). This CDR3 spans 19 amino acids. For the CDR3, the DNA is TGTGCCAGCAGCCGGGGGACCGGGCCTCGGGGGGCCTTAGTACACGAGCAGTACTTC. The encoded protein is CASSRGTGPRGALVHEQYF.

The table lists this clone with a count of one. The chain employs TRBV4-1 and TRBJ2-7; 8 positions match TRBD2. The V gene's germline CDR1 is MGHRA and CDR2 YSYEKL. The CDR3 loop spans 16 amino acids. After removal of 0 bases from V and 3 bases from J, the junction contained 7 bases not matched to a gene. In nucleotides, the CDR3 is TGCGCCAGCAGCCAAGATCGAAGCGGGGGCCTCTACGAGCAGTACTTC. Protein product: CASSQDRSGGLYEQYF.

The chain links TRBV5-1 to TRBJ1-1; 8 bases are shared with TRBD1. CDR3 length equals 16 residues. CDR1 is SGHRS, CDR2 YFSETQ, per germline. V trimming: 0 bases; J trimming: 11 bases; junction bases outside the gene matches: 15. CDR3 sequence reads: CASSLADRDNGVEAFF. The CDR3 DNA sequence: TGCGCCAGCAGCTTGGCGGACAGGGATAATGGAGTAGAGGCTTTCTTT.

This chain connects TRBV7-9 to TRBJ1-3; D gene ambiguous. The V and J ends lost 5 bases and 0 bases respectively, with 8 bases between them. This CDR3 is built from 14 residues. Germline V gene sequence: CDR1 SEHNR, CDR2 FQNEAQ (reference sequence). CDR3 DNA: TGTGCCAGCAGCCAATACGTCTCTGGAAACACCATATATTTT. It is translated as CASSQYVSGNTIYF.

The rearrangement links TRBV9 to TRBJ1-5, with D possibly being TRBD1 (5 bases). Germline-derived CDR1 and CDR2 are SGDLS and YYNGEE. The V gene lost 4 bases and the J gene lost 6 bases, with 14 bases spanning the gap. The CDR3 consists of 14 residues. CDR3 residues: CASSPSGGSQPQHF. The CDR3, as DNA: TGTGCCAGCAGCCCGTCGGGGGGTAGTCAGCCCCAGCATTTT.

The chain links TRBV6-4 to TRBJ1-1; no clear D. CDR1 and CDR2 (germline): MRHNA, SNTAGT. Trimming took 4 bases from V and 0 from J, leaving 6 bases between them. CDR3 length: 13 amino acids. The CDR3 sequence is CASSVNMNTEAFF. In nucleotides, the CDR3 is TGTGCCAGCAGTGTAAATATGAACACTGAAGCTTTCTTT.

The V and J genes are TRBV5-4 and TRBJ2-4; TRBD2 matches at 8 bases. Trimming removed 4 bases from V and 11 bases from J; junction bases left unmatched: 11. This CDR3 spans 14 amino acids. Germline CDR1 is SGHNT and CDR2 is YYREEE (reference sequence). CDR3 bases: TGTGCCAGCAGCGCCCGGGGGGGCGGGAGCGTTCAGTACTTC. Its translation is CASSARGGGSVQYF.

The chain couples TRBV29-1 to TRBJ1-1; D call uncertain. The V end was cut by 6 bases, the J end by 2 bases, with 16 bases between. CDR3 length equals 14 residues. Germline assignment: CDR1 SQVTM and CDR2 ANQGSEA. The CDR3 protein is CSVLKSTVNTEAFF. The CDR3 region has the DNA TGCAGCGTACTCAAATCGACGGTAAACACTGAAGCTTTCTTT.

The chain couples TRBV2 to TRBJ2-7, with D possibly being TRBD1 or TRBD2 (6 bases each). The V gene lost 4 bases and the J gene lost 3 bases, with 13 bases spanning the gap. CDR1 SNHLY and CDR2 FYNNEI come from the germline V gene. The CDR3 loop spans 14 amino acids. CDR3 nucleotide sequence: TGTGCCAGCAGTGTGGGCAGGGGACTCTACGAGCAGTACTTC. It is translated as CASSVGRGLYEQYF. Using reference TRBV2 and TRBJ2-7 for the parts outside the CDR3, the full variable domain is EPEVTQTPSHQVTQMGQEVILRCVPISNHLYFYWYRQILGQKVEFLVSFYNNEISEKSEIFDDQFSVERPDGSNFTLKIRSTKLEDSAMYFCASSVGRGLYEQYFGPGTRLTVT.